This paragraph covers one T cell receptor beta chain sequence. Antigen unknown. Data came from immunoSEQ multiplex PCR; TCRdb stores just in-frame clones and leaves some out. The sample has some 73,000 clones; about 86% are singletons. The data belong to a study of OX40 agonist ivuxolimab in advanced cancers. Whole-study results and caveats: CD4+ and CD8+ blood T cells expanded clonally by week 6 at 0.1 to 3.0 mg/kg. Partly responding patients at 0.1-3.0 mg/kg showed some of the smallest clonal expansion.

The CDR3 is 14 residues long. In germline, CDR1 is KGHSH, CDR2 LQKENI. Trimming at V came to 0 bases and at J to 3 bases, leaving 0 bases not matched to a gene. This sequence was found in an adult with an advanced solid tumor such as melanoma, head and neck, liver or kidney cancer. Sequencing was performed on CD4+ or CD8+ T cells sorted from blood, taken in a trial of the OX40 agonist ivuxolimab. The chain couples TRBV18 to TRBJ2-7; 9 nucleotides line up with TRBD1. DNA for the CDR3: TGTGCCAGCTCACCACCGACAGGGGGCTACGAGCAGTACTTC. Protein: CASSPPTGGYEQYF.